This entry is about one T cell receptor beta chain. Its antigen is undetermined. Germline V gives CDR1 SGHTA, CDR2 FQGNSA. The CDR3 covers 15 residues. With V trimmed by 5 bases and J by 4 bases, 6 bases remained unmatched. The sample comes from a study of T-cell memory formation after mild COVID-19. Whole-study findings and limits: For contracting clones, CD4+ ones sat mainly in CM and EM, CD8+ in EMRA. Within pre-infection memory, some responding clones were found, suggesting cross-reactive memory joined. Contracting clones, day 15 to 85, had balanced CD4/CD8, and later expanders favored CD4+.

A single record per CDR3 protein comes from TCRdb applying MiXCR to the 5' RACE reads. The sample shows 200,000 to 250,000 distinct CDR3 sequences, over 9% of them seen only once. The source material was PBMCs or a T cell subset sorted from them (not recorded which). The rearrangement links TRBV7-2 to TRBJ2-3; TRBD1 aligns across 10 bases. The sequence was collected from a young man who had mild COVID-19 (a few samples of this study predate the infection). Cell type and time point are not known. Written as DNA, the CDR3 is TGTGCCAGCAGCCAAGACAGGGGGCGTTCAGATACGCAGTATTTT. Amino acids: CASSQDRGRSDTQYF. Complete variable domain (other parts from reference TRBV7-2 and TRBJ2-3): GAGVSQSPSNKVTEKGKDVELRCDPISGHTALYWYRQSLGQGLEFLIYFQGNSAPDKSGLPSDRFSAERTGGSVSTLTIQRTQQEDSAVYLCASSQDRGRSDTQYFGPGTRLTVL.